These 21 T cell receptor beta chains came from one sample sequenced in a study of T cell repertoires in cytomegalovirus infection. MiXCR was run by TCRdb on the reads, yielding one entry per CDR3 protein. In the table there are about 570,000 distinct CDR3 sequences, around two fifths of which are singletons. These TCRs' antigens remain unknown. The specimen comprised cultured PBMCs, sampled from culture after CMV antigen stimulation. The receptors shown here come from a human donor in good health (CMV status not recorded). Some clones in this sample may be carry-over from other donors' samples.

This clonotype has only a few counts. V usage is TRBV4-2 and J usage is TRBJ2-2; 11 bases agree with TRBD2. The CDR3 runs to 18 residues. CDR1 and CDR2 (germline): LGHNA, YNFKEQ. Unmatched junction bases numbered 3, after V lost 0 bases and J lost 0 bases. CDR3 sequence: CASSQELAGAPNTGELFF. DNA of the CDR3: TGTGCCAGCAGCCAAGAACTAGCGGGGGCCCCGAACACCGGGGAGCTGTTTTTT.

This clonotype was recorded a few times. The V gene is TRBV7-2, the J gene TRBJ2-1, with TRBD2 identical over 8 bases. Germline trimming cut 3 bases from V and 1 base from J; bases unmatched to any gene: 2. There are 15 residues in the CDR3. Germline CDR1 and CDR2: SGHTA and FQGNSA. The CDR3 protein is CASSFAGGSYNEQFF. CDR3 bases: TGTGCCAGCAGCTTTGCGGGGGGATCCTACAATGAGCAGTTCTTC.

The chain's CDR3 is CASSQDRTSQSGYTF. Written as DNA, the CDR3 is TGTGCCAGCAGCCAAGACCGGACCTCCCAGAGTGGCTACACCTTC. The chain is built from TRBV4-2 and TRBJ1-2; D ambiguous. CDR1 and CDR2 (germline): LGHNA, YNFKEQ. Trimming left V 0 bases short and J 7 bases short, with 15 bases between. CDR3 length equals 15 residues.

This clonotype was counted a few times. The CDR3 region is CSAPDRVVNTIYF. In nucleotides, the CDR3 is TGCAGTGCACCGGACAGGGTCGTAAACACCATATATTTT. This sequence joins TRBV20-1 and TRBJ1-3; 8 bases match TRBD1. V shed 6 bases and J 6 bases; nucleotides not matched to a gene: 7. This CDR3 has 13 amino acids. Germline assignment: CDR1 DFQATT and CDR2 SNEGSKA (reference sequence).

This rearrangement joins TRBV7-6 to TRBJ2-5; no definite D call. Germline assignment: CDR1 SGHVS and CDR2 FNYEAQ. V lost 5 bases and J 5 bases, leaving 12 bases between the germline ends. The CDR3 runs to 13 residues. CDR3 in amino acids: CASSLMRWETQYF. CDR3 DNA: TGTGCCAGCAGCCTAATGCGCTGGGAGACCCAGTACTTC.

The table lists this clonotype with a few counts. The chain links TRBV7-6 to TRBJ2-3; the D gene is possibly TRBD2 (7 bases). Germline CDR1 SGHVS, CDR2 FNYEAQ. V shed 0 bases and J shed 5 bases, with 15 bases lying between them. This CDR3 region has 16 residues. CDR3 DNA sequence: TGTGCCAGCAGCTTAGCGGTCGGGGGGCGAGGAGATACGCAGTATTTT. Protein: CASSLAVGGRGDTQYF.

The CDR3 reads CASSLVGATEQFF. As DNA, the CDR3 is TGTGCCAGCAGTTTAGTGGGTGCGACTGAGCAGTTCTTC. The chain is built from TRBV12-3 or TRBV12-4 and TRBJ2-1; no clear D gene. CDR3 length: 13 residues. V was trimmed by 1 base and J by 9 bases, leaving 10 bases between them.

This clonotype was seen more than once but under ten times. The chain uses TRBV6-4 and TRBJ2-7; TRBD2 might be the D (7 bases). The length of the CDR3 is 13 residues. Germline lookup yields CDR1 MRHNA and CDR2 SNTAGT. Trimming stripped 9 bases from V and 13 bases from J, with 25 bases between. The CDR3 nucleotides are TGTGCCAGACGCCTAGTGGGGGGGCGCCCCGTATACTTC. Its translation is CARRLVGGRPVYF.

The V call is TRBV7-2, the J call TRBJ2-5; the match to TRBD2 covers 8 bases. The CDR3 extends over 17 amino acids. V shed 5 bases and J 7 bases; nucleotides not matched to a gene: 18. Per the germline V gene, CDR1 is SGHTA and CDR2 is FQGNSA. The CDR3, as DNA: TGTGCCAGCAGCCGCTGGGGTAGCGGGACCACCCGGGGGACCCAGTACTTC. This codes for CASSRWGSGTTRGTQYF.

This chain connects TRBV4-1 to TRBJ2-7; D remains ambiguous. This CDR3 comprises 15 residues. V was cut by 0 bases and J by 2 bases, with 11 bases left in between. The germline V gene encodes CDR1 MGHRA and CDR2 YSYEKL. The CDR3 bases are TGCGCCAGCAGCCAAGAAGAGATAGGAACCTACGAGCAGTACTTC. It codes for CASSQEEIGTYEQYF.

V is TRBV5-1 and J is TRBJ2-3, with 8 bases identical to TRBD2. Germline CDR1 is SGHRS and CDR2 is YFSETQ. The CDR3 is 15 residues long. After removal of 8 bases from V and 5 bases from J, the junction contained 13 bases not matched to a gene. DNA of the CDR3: TGCGCCAGGATTGATCGGGAGGGCCTTTTAGATACGCAGTATTTT. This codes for CARIDREGLLDTQYF.

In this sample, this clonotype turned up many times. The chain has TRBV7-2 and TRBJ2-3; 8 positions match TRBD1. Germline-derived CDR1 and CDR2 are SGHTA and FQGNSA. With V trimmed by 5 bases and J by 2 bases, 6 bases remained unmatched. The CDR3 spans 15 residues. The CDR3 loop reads CASSPRGRSTDTQYF. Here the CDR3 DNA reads TGTGCCAGCAGCCCCAGGGGGCGCTCCACAGATACGCAGTATTTT. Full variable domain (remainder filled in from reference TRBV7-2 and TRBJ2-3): GAGVSQSPSNKVTEKGKDVELRCDPISGHTALYWYRQSLGQGLEFLIYFQGNSAPDKSGLPSDRFSAERTGGSVSTLTIQRTQQEDSAVYLCASSPRGRSTDTQYFGPGTRLTVL.

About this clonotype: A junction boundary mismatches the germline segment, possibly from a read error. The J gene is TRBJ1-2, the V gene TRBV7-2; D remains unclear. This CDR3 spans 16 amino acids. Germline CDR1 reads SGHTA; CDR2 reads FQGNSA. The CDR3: CAISLHTSTDYYGYTF. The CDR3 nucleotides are TGTGCCATCAGCCTTCACACTTCGACCGACTACTATGGCTACACCTTC.

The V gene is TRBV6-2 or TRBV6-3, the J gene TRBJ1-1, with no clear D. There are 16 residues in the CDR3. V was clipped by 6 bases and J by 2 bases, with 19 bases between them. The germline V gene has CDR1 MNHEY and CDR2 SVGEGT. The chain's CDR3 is CASSDLARVGNTEAFF. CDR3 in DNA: TGTGCCAGCAGCGACCTGGCACGGGTTGGAAACACTGAAGCTTTCTTT.

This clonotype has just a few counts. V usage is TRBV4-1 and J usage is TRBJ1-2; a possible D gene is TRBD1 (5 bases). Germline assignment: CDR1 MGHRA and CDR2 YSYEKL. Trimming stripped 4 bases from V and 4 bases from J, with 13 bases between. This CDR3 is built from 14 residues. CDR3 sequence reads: CASSPEAGLYGYTF. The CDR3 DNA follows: TGCGCCAGCAGCCCCGAGGCGGGGCTCTATGGCTACACCTTC.

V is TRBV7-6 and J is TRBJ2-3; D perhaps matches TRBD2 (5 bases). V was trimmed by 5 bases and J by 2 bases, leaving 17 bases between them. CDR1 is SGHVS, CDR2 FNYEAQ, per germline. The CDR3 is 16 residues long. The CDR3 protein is CASSRNGLRITDTQYF. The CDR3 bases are TGTGCCAGCAGCCGAAACGGACTCAGGATCACAGATACGCAGTATTTT.

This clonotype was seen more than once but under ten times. The CDR3 coding sequence is TGTGCCAGCAGCGCCTTCCTAGCGGGGGCCTACAATGAGCAGTTCTTC. It is translated as CASSAFLAGAYNEQFF. The rearrangement links TRBV7-2 to TRBJ2-1, with 10 positions matching TRBD2. This CDR3 contains 16 residues. The V gene's germline CDR1 is SGHTA and CDR2 FQGNSA. Germline trimming cut 5 bases from V and 2 bases from J; bases unmatched to any gene: 6.

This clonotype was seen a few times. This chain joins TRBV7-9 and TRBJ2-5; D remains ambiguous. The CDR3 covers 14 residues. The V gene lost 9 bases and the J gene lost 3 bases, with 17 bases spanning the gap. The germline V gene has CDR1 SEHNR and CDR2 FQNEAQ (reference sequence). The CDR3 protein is CASNTEKTEETQYF. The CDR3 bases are TGTGCCAGTAATACAGAGAAGACCGAAGAGACCCAGTACTTC.

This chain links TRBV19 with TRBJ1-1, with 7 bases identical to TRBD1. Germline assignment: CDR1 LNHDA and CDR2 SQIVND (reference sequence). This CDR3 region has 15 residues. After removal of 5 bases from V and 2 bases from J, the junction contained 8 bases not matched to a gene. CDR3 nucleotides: TGTGCCAGTAGTGCCACAAGGACAGGCAACACTGAAGCTTTCTTT. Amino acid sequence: CASSATRTGNTEAFF.

This chain's CDR3 is CASTGRATNYGYTF. The CDR3 nucleotides read TGTGCCAGCACTGGCAGAGCCACTAACTATGGCTACACCTTC. The chain couples TRBV2 to TRBJ1-2; D is undetermined. The CDR3 spans 14 residues. Germline V gene sequence: CDR1 SNHLY, CDR2 FYNNEI. Between the trimmed V and J ends, which lost 7 bases and 0 bases, there was a span of 12 bases.

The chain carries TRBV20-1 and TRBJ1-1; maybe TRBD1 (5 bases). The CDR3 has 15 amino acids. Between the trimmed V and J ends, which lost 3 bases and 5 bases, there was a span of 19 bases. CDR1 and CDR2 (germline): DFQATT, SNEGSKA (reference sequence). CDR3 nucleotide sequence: TGCAGTGCTAGTGACCCGGGAAGGGGCGGGACTGAAGCTTTCTTT. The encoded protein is CSASDPGRGGTEAFF.